This record concerns one T cell receptor beta chain sequence. The antigen is undetermined. These data originate in a study of T cells after posttransplantation cyclophosphamide. Regarding the study as a whole: Recipient CMV seropositivity and CMV reactivation strongly tracked TRB clonality. Later post-transplant blood repertoires were often dominated by donor CD8+ memory clones.

The CDR3 extends over 13 amino acids. Germline CDR1 is PRHDT and CDR2 is FYEKMQ (reference sequence). Trimming removed 2 bases from V and 2 bases from J, with 5 bases in between. The method was immunoSEQ multiplex PCR; TCRdb's version includes in-frame clones alone and lacks a portion of them. The sample includes about 20,000 clones, approximately 97% of them seen just once. The naive gate required viable CD3+CD4+ or CD3+CD8+ cells with CCR7+CD45RA+CD45RO-CD95-CD27+CD28+ phenotype. This sequence was found in a man aged 45-65 years in good health, CMV-negative, and a related stem cell transplant donor. Source material: naive CD4+ T cells sorted from PBMCs. This sequence joins TRBV13 and TRBJ2-3; D unclear. The CDR3: CASSLTYTDTQYF. The CDR3 nucleotides read TGTGCCAGCAGCTTAACCTACACAGATACGCAGTATTTT. The whole variable domain, filled in from reference TRBV13 and TRBJ2-3, reads AAGVIQSPRHLIKEKRETATLKCYPIPRHDTVYWYQQGPGQDPQFLISFYEKMQSDKGSIPDRFSAQQFSDYHSELNMSSLELGDSALYFCASSLTYTDTQYFGPGTRLTVL.